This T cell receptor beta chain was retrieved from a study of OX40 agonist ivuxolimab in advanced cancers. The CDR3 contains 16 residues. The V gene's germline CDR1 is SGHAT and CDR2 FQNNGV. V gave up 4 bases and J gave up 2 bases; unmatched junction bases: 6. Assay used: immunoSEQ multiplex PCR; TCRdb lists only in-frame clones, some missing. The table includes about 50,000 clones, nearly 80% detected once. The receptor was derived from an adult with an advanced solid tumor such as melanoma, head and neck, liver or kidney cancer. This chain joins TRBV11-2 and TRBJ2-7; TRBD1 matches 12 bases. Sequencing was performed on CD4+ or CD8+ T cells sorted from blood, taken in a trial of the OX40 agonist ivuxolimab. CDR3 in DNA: TGTGCCAGCAGCTCCGCGGGACAGGGGGCGACCTACGAGCAGTACTTC. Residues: CASSSAGQGATYEQYF.